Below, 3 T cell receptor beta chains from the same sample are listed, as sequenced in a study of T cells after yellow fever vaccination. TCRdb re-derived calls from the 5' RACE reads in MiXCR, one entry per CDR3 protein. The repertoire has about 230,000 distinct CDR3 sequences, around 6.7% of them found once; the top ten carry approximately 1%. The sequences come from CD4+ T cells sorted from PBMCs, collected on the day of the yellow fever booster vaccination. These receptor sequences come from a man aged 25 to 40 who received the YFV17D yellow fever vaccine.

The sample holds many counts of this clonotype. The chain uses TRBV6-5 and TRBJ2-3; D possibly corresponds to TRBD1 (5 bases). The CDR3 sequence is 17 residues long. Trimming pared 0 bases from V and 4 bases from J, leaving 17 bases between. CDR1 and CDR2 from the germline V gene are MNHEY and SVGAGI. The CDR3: CASSYSITRKGPDTQYF. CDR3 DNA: TGTGCCAGCAGTTACTCGATAACCCGGAAGGGGCCAGATACGCAGTATTTT.

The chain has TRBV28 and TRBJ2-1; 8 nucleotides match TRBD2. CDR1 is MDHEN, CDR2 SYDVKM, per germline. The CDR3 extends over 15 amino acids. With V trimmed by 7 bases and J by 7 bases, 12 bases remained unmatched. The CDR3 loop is CASIIGGGRWNEQFF. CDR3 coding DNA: TGTGCCAGCATCATTGGGGGCGGGAGGTGGAATGAGCAGTTCTTC.

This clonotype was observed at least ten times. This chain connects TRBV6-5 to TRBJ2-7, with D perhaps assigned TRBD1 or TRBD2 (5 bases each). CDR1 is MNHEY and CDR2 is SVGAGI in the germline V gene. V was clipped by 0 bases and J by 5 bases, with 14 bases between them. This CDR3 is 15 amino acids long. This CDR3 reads CASSYSSGPLDEQYF. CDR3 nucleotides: TGTGCCAGCAGTTACTCGTCGGGACCGCTGGACGAGCAGTACTTC.